Below, 6 T cell receptor beta chains from the same sample are listed, as sequenced in a study of cytomegalovirus exposure and HLA in healthy donors. The data were produced by immunoSEQ multiplex PCR, yet TCRdb's version contains in-frame clones alone and is incomplete. The data show 330,000 or so clones, roughly 89% seen once. Sequenced: PBMCs. These receptors all stem from a woman under 30 in good health and CMV-seronegative.

The chain is built from TRBV28 and TRBJ2-7, with TRBD1 identical over 9 bases. Germline-derived CDR1 and CDR2 are MDHEN and SYDVKM. The CDR3 is 16 residues long. With 4 bases clipped from V and 7 bases from J, the junction kept 14 bases outside the gene matches. CDR3 sequence reads: CASSSYDRDRDGEQYF. The CDR3 bases are TGTGCCAGCAGTTCCTACGATCGGGACAGGGATGGGGAGCAGTACTTC. The variable domain in full, completed from reference TRBV28 and TRBJ2-7, reads DVKVTQSSRYLVKRTGEKVFLECVQDMDHENMFWYRQDPGLGLRLIYFSYDVKMKEKGDIPEGYSVSREKKERFSLILESASTNQTSMYLCASSSYDRDRDGEQYFGPGTRLTVT.

V gene TRBV7-2 combines with J gene TRBJ2-2; D is uncertain. In germline, CDR1 is SGHTA, CDR2 FQGNSA. V dropped 3 bases and J dropped 2 bases, with 7 bases sitting between them. The CDR3 runs 14 residues. CDR3 residues: CASSFPSNTGELFF. The CDR3, as DNA: TGTGCCAGCAGCTTTCCCAGTAACACCGGGGAGCTGTTTTTT.

The chain couples TRBV7-2 to TRBJ1-5; no definite D call. This CDR3 contains 13 residues. Germline V gives CDR1 SGHTA, CDR2 FQGNSA. The V end lost 5 bases, the J end lost 3 bases, and 8 bases lay between the germline ends. In DNA, the CDR3 is TGTGCCAGCAGCCAGGAACCCAATCAGCCCCAGCATTTT. Its protein product is CASSQEPNQPQHF. Full variable domain (rest looked up from reference TRBV7-2 and TRBJ1-5): GAGVSQSPSNKVTEKGKDVELRCDPISGHTALYWYRQSLGQGLEFLIYFQGNSAPDKSGLPSDRFSAERTGGSVSTLTIQRTQQEDSAVYLCASSQEPNQPQHFGDGTRLSIL.

CDR3 region: CASSPRGTWPPQHF. In nucleotides, the CDR3 is TGTGCCAGCTCACCACGAGGGACTTGGCCGCCCCAGCATTTT. V and J are TRBV18 and TRBJ1-5; tentatively, D is TRBD1 (5 bases). V was cut by 1 base and J by 9 bases, with 13 bases left in between. Germline CDR1 and CDR2: KGHSH and LQKENI. CDR3 length equals 14 residues. Together with reference TRBV18 and TRBJ1-5, the CDR3 gives the full variable domain: NAGVMQNPRHLVRRRGQEARLRCSPMKGHSHVYWYRQLPEEGLKFMVYLQKENIIDESGMPKERFSAEFPKEGPSILRIQQVVRGDSAAYFCASSPRGTWPPQHFGDGTRLSIL.

This rearrangement joins TRBV9 to TRBJ2-7; 7 bases map to TRBD2. This CDR3 spans 15 amino acids. Germline V gives CDR1 SGDLS, CDR2 YYNGEE. J was trimmed by 2 bases and V by 4 bases; bases with no gene match: 9. The CDR3, as DNA: TGTGCCAGCAGCCCCCCCGACGGGGGGACCTACGAGCAGTACTTC. This translates into CASSPPDGGTYEQYF.

The genes are TRBV11-3 and TRBJ2-1; D call uncertain. Trimming took off 5 bases at V and 6 bases at J, with 8 bases between the two ends. Germline assignment: CDR1 SGHNT and CDR2 YENEEA. CDR3 size: 12 residues. The CDR3 DNA reads as TGTGCCAGCAGCCTGAGGTCCAATGAGCAGTTCTTC. Its protein is CASSLRSNEQFF.